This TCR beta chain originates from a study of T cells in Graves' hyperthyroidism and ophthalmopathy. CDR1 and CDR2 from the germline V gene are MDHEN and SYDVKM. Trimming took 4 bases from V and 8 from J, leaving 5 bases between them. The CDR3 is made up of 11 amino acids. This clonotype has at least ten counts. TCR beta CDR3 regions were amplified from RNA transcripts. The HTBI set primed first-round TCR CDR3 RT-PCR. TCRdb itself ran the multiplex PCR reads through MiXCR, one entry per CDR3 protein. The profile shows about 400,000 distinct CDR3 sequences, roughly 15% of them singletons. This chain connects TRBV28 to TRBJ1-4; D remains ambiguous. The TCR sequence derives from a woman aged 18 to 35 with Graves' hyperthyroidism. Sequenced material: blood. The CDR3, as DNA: TGTGCCAGCAGTTCCAAAGAAAAACTGTTTTTT. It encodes CASSSKEKLFF. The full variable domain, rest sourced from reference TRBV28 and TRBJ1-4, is DVKVTQSSRYLVKRTGEKVFLECVQDMDHENMFWYRQDPGLGLRLIYFSYDVKMKEKGDIPEGYSVSREKKERFSLILESASTNQTSMYLCASSSKEKLFFGSGTQLSVL.